These T cell receptor beta chains were read from a single sample in a study of CD8 T cells in ankylosing spondylitis. TCRdb passed the 5' RACE reads through MiXCR, listing each CDR3 protein once. The repertoire holds just under 95,000 distinct CDR3 sequences, about 9% seen once, with just over 5% in the top ten. The material sequenced was blood, either unsorted or a sorted T cell fraction (not recorded which). Receptors originate from a male donor with ankylosing spondylitis or in good health (not recorded which). Both conserved end residues are part of each CDR3. A D gene is named only where the DNA matches it firmly. The size field is filled for only some rows; it gives once, few, many or a size class.

>many|TRBJ2-2|TRBV29-1|TRBD1
TGCAGCGTGGGACAGACTACGAACACCGGGGAGCTGTTTTTT
CSVGQTTNTGELFF
>.|TRBJ2-1|TRBV29-1|.
TGCAGCGTTGTCCCATACAAGGAGCAGTTCTTC
CSVVPYKEQFF
>many|TRBJ1-4|TRBV6-2/TRBV6-3|.
TGTGCCAGCAGTCGAGTAGGTGAAAAACTGTTTTTT
CASSRVGEKLFF
>few|TRBJ1-2|TRBV12-3/TRBV12-4|.
TGTGCCAGCAGTATGCTGACAGCTAACTATGGCTACACCTTC
CASSMLTANYGYTF
>few|TRBJ2-1|TRBV2|.
TGTGCCACCACAGAAAGCCAGGGTATCCCCAATGAGCAGTTCTTC
CATTESQGIPNEQFF
>many|TRBJ2-1|TRBV27|TRBD2
TGTGCCAGCAGCACTAATAGCGGGGGGGCCAATGAGCAGTTCTTC
CASSTNSGGANEQFF
>.|TRBJ1-2|TRBV28|TRBD1
TGTGCCAGCAGTTCACAACTTTCACAGGGGGCGGGCTATGGCTACACCTTC
CASSSQLSQGAGYGYTF
>few|TRBJ1-1|TRBV7-2|.
TGTGCCAGCAGCTTAGCGCTGGTCAGGACGAACACTGAAGCTTTCTTT
CASSLALVRTNTEAFF
>few|TRBJ2-3|TRBV5-1|.
TGCGCCAGCCGGACCGGGCCTCAGGCAGATACGCAGTATTTT
CASRTGPQADTQYF
>many|TRBJ1-1|TRBV6-1|.
TGTGCCAGCACCCAAGACGGGGCCCAGAACACTGAAGCTTTCTTT
CASTQDGAQNTEAFF
>.|TRBJ2-3|TRBV7-7|.
TGTGCTAGCAGCCGACTAGAGGGCACAGATACGCAGTATTTT
CASSRLEGTDTQYF
>many|TRBJ2-1|TRBV20-1|.
TGCAGTGCTAGAGTTCAGGGGAGCTCCTACAATGAGCAGTTCTTC
CSARVQGSSYNEQFF
>many|TRBJ2-1|TRBV2|TRBD1
TGTGCCAGCAGCCCTGACAGGGCCCGCTCCTACAATGAGCAGTTCTTC
CASSPDRARSYNEQFF
>.|TRBJ2-6|TRBV5-1|.
TGCGCCAGCAGCTTGGGGGTTCCAGGGCGTAGTGGGTCTGGGGCCAACGTCCTGACTTTC
CASSLGVPGRSGSGANVLTF
>many|TRBJ1-4|TRBV20-1|.
TGCAGTGCCCCGGCTGGGGGGGGCGGATCGCCTAATGAAAAACTGTTTTTT
CSAPAGGGGSPNEKLFF
>many|TRBJ1-2|TRBV12-3/TRBV12-4|.
TGTGCCAGCAGCATTGCGGGACACTATGGCTACACCTTC
CASSIAGHYGYTF
>many|TRBJ2-7|TRBV2|TRBD2
TGTGCCAGCCGCCCGACTAGCGGGGTATACGAGCAGTACTTC
CASRPTSGVYEQYF
>many|TRBJ2-3|TRBV29-1|.
TGCAGTGCCCTGGGGACTTGGGGCGATACGCAGTATTTT
CSALGTWGDTQYF
>many|TRBJ2-2|TRBV12-3/TRBV12-4|.
TGTGCCAGCAGTTTGGGCAGGGCCGCCACCGGGGAGCTGTTTTTT
CASSLGRAATGELFF
>many|TRBJ2-1|TRBV5-1|.
TGCGCCAGCAGCTTGGTGGCAGGTGGCCAAGGATCTTACAATGAGCAGTTCTTC
CASSLVAGGQGSYNEQFF
>few|TRBJ2-7|TRBV28|TRBD2
TGTGCCAGCATCGGTAGCGGGGGGGGTTTTTCCTACGAGCAGTACTTC
CASIGSGGGFSYEQYF
>many|TRBJ2-7|TRBV20-1|TRBD2
TGCAGTGCTGGCCACGGGGGGGCCCTCTACGAGCAGTACTTC
CSAGHGGALYEQYF
>many|TRBJ2-2|TRBV24-1|.
TGTGCCACCAGTGATCGGTATCCCGGGGAGCTGTTTTTT
CATSDRYPGELFF
>medium-sized|TRBJ2-7|TRBV29-1|.
TGCAGCGTTGCTAGGGAATCCCTCTCCTACGAGCAGTACTTC
CSVARESLSYEQYF
>many|TRBJ2-7|TRBV18|TRBD1
TGTGCCAGCTCACCATTTACGGGACAGGACGACGGCGAGCAGTACTTC
CASSPFTGQDDGEQYF
>many|TRBJ1-6|TRBV9|.
TGTGCCAGCAGCGTAGGATCGGACCTAGGGTCACCCCTCCACTTT
CASSVGSDLGSPLHF
>many|TRBJ2-1|TRBV3-1|.
TGTGCCAGCAGCCGCGGGACAGACTCCTACAATGAGCAGTTCTTC
CASSRGTDSYNEQFF
>many|TRBJ2-4|TRBV20-1|.
TGCAGTGCTAAATCCGGGACAGCCAAAAACATTCAGTACTTC
CSAKSGTAKNIQYF
>many|TRBJ2-2|TRBV30|TRBD2
TGTGCCTGGGGACTAGCGGGGTCCACCGGGGAGCTGTTTTTT
CAWGLAGSTGELFF